This entry concerns a single T cell receptor beta chain. The antigen this receptor binds is unknown. The record has no base qualities; no much larger clone is one base away. The sample belongs to a study of cytomegalovirus exposure and HLA in healthy donors (dated by TCRdb to 2016 to 2017). About the investigation overall: The 650 to 750 repertoires of the first cohort and the 120 validation repertoires were produced on the same platform, according to a later analysis. High-throughput TCR immunosequencing, statistical association of individual TCRs with disease status, and machine learning were combined to predict cytomegalovirus infection status. Along with the approximately 700-subject first cohort, a separate validation cohort of roughly 110 different subjects was used. The study aimed to test whether signatures of past pathogen exposure could be identified by cataloging public T cell receptors.

Libraries were constructed by the immunoSEQ multiplex PCR assay. On the study's bioinformatics: A statistical classification framework was built to diagnose cytomegalovirus status from the catalog of TCR beta chain sequences. The table was pulled from immuneACCESS by TCRdb, which kept in-frame rearrangements only. Such tables lose some clones; where checked, under half of the loss comes from unresolved V genes, and the rest has no known cause. The D gene and trimming were derived from the DNA, and the V and J assignments and clone size from that table. This sample gives 80,000 to 100,000 clones in total; roughly 87% of them show up just once. The ten biggest clones cover about 6.5% of the sample. Donors formed part of the validation cohort, which comprised 120 subjects and was distinct from the first cohort of under 850 subjects. From its cysteine to its phenylalanine, the CDR3 spans 14 amino acids. Only CDR3 DNA is held: 42 bases, read in frame from base 1. At the junction V is shortened by 0 bases and J by 0 bases, with 6 bases in between. The germline V gene specifies LGHNA as CDR1 and YSLEER as CDR2.

Here is what the overall study found, with its caveats: The study gave a list of about 150 TCR beta chains associated with cytomegalovirus. A later analysis lacked HLA typing for the validation cohort, so it scored co-occurrence in that cohort across all 110 or so repertoires. A later analysis found that TCRs clustered in the first cohort also tended to co-occur in the 110 or so validation repertoires, with approximately 95% of cluster scores above 0. It was suggested by the authors that the approach could potentially be generalized to other disease states and immunological phenotypes. In vitro tests confirmed that three of the cytomegalovirus-associated TCR beta chains recognize cytomegalovirus antigens. Cytomegalovirus status was reported to be diagnosed by the classifier with high specificity and sensitivity in both the original and validation cohorts. While some public TCRs were present in many individuals, most TCR sequences turned up only very rarely across donors.

Sequenced sample: PBMCs. This clonotype was sampled from a man aged 18 to 29 in good health and CMV-seropositive. The rearrangement joined TRBV4-3 to TRBJ2-7; TRBD2 is a possible D gene, resting on 5 matching bases. The CDR3 region: CASSQEGSSYEQYF. The DNA is TGCGCCAGCAGCCAAGAAGGGAGCTCCTACGAGCAGTACTTC.